Sequencing of this T cell receptor (beta chain) was carried out in a study of immune evolution from preneoplasia to lung adenocarcinoma. Assay: immunoSEQ multiplex PCR; the TCRdb copy retains only in-frame clones and omits some. The sample has 6,600 or so clones; approximately 85% are singletons. Overall study findings and caveats: Compared with EGFR-mutant or double wild-type lesions, KRAS-mutant nodules were more clonal. Later-stage lesions appeared to have more T cells, more diversity, less clonality.

Details on this clone: Its specificity is not known.

Patient tissue came from resections in Japan or China, 2014–2017. H&E slides confirmed each diagnosis, reviewed by two pathologists independently. The clonotype comes from a person aged 45-69 years with lung adenocarcinoma. What was sequenced was FFPE invasive lung adenocarcinoma tissue.

The CDR3 coding sequence is TGCGCCAGCAGCCGAAGCTCGACAGGAATTAGCGGGACCGGGGAGCTGTTTTTT. Translation gives CASSRSSTGISGTGELFF. The rearrangement links TRBV4-1 to TRBJ2-2; D possibly corresponds to TRBD2 (7 bases). CDR3 length: 18 residues. The germline V gene has CDR1 MGHRA and CDR2 YSYEKL. The germline V and J ends were trimmed by 4 bases and 5 bases, with 23 bases remaining between them.